The 23 T cell receptor beta chains below all came from one sample that was sequenced in a study of blood T cell repertoires in COVID-19. The data were produced by immunoSEQ multiplex PCR, yet TCRdb's version contains in-frame clones alone and is incomplete. The sample holds roughly 200,000 clones, more than 75% seen once. Sequenced: peripheral blood. These receptor sequences come from a woman in her forties or fifties with active or convalescent COVID-19.

The V gene is TRBV7-3, the J gene TRBJ2-7; D is perhaps TRBD1 (6 bases). The V end lost 1 base, the J end lost 12 bases, and 16 bases lay between the germline ends. Germline V lookup: CDR1 SGHTA, CDR2 FQGTGA. The length of the CDR3 is 13 residues. The CDR3 DNA reads as TGTGCCAGCAGCTTAATCCCAAGTCGCAGGGGGTACTTC. This encodes CASSLIPSRRGYF.

V is TRBV5-4 and J is TRBJ1-2; no firm D call. Germline lookup yields CDR1 SGHNT and CDR2 YYREEE (reference sequence). The V gene lost 1 base and the J gene lost 8 bases, with 9 bases spanning the gap. This CDR3 is built from 12 residues. The CDR3 bases are TGTGCCAGCAGCTTGCTTGGGGAGGGCTACACCTTC. Amino acids: CASSLLGEGYTF.

The CDR3 DNA reads as TGTGCCAGCAGCCAAGATCGTCTTCAGTCCTCTGGGGCCAACGTCCTGACTTTC. It encodes CASSQDRLQSSGANVLTF. This rearrangement joins TRBV4-2 to TRBJ2-6; D unresolved. The CDR3 is 18 residues long. With 0 bases removed from V and 0 bases from J, the gap between germline ends came to 12 bases. The germline V gene encodes CDR1 LGHNA and CDR2 YNFKEQ.

The rearrangement joins TRBV9 to TRBJ1-1, with TRBD1 matching over 10 bases. CDR1 SGDLS and CDR2 YYNGEE come from the germline V gene. V lost 4 bases, J lost 0 bases, and 12 bases stayed unmatched. The CDR3 runs 18 residues. CDR3 sequence (DNA): TGTGCCAGCAGCCCCTACGTGGGGACAGGGGACCTGAACACTGAAGCTTTCTTT. This gives the protein CASSPYVGTGDLNTEAFF.

The CDR3 reads CASSPTTGTYEQYF. The CDR3 bases are TGTGCCAGCAGCCCTACGACAGGGACCTACGAGCAGTACTTC. The chain has TRBV7-9 and TRBJ2-7, with 7 bases fitting TRBD1. With 5 bases clipped from V and 2 bases from J, the junction kept 6 bases outside the gene matches. The CDR3 is 14 residues long. Germline V CDR1 and CDR2: SEHNR, FQNEAQ (reference sequence).

The rearrangement links TRBV7-2 to TRBJ2-1, with TRBD2 as a possible D gene (5 bases). V lost 0 bases and J lost 9, with 9 bases in between. This CDR3 is 13 amino acids long. Germline V gene data show CDR1 as SGHTA and CDR2 as FQGNSA. CDR3 in DNA: TGTGCCAGCAGCTTAGCGCGAGGGCCTGAGCAGTTCTTC. Its translation is CASSLARGPEQFF.

The CDR3 here is CSVGQGANYGYTF. The CDR3 DNA sequence: TGCAGCGTCGGACAGGGAGCTAACTATGGCTACACCTTC. The genes are TRBV29-1 and TRBJ1-2; 8 nucleotides agree with TRBD1. Trimming removed 6 bases from V and 0 bases from J; junction bases left unmatched: 3. Germline-derived CDR1 and CDR2 are SQVTM and ANQGSEA. The CDR3 runs 13 residues.

The genes are TRBV7-9 and TRBJ2-2; D is possibly TRBD2 (5 bases). CDR1 SEHNR and CDR2 FQNEAQ come from the germline V gene (reference sequence). The CDR3 consists of 14 residues. V was pared by 8 bases and J by 1 base, with 11 bases between. CDR3 region: CASPGLVNTGELFF. As DNA, the CDR3 is TGTGCCAGCCCCGGACTGGTGAACACCGGGGAGCTGTTTTTT.

CDR3 nucleotide sequence: TGTGCCAGCAGTTTATTTACCCCGGGTTCACCCCTCCACTTT. Translation gives CASSLFTPGSPLHF. The rearrangement uses TRBV28 and TRBJ1-6; D is undetermined. CDR1 and CDR2 (germline): MDHEN, SYDVKM. This CDR3 contains 14 residues. V was clipped by 1 base and J by 9 bases, with 10 bases between them.

V gene TRBV7-6 combines with J gene TRBJ2-5; D may be TRBD2 (5 bases). Germline-derived CDR1 and CDR2 are SGHVS and FNYEAQ. Deletions cut 4 bases from V and 2 bases from J, with 20 bases between. This CDR3 is built from 17 residues. CDR3 in DNA: TGTGCCAGCAGCTCCACGGGATTCCGGGCAGTGCAAGAGACCCAGTACTTC. Its translation: CASSSTGFRAVQETQYF.

The V call is TRBV7-8, the J call TRBJ2-2; TRBD2 aligns across 14 bases. The CDR3 spans 18 residues. J gave up 0 bases and V 5 bases, and 5 bases lay outside the gene matches. The V gene's germline CDR1 is SGHVS and CDR2 FQNEAQ. CDR3: CASSPRTSGGPNTGELFF. As DNA, the CDR3 is TGTGCCAGCAGCCCGCGGACTAGCGGGGGGCCGAACACCGGGGAGCTGTTTTTT. The full variable domain, rest sourced from reference TRBV7-8 and TRBJ2-2, is GAGVSQSPRYKVAKRGQDVALRCDPISGHVSLFWYQQALGQGPEFLTYFQNEAQLDKSGLPSDRFFAERPEGSVSTLKIQRTQQEDSAVYLCASSPRTSGGPNTGELFFGEGSRLTVL.

CDR3 in amino acids: CASSFSPGVPGNTGELFF. For the CDR3, the DNA is TGTGCCAGCAGTTTTTCACCGGGTGTTCCGGGGAACACCGGGGAGCTGTTTTTT. The V gene is TRBV28, the J gene TRBJ2-2; unclear D gene. From germline, CDR1 is MDHEN and CDR2 SYDVKM. CDR3 size: 18 residues. The ends were cut back, 3 bases at V and 1 base at J, with 18 bases in the middle.

This chain joins TRBV11-3 and TRBJ2-3; possible D gene TRBD1, 7 bases. With 5 bases removed from V and 1 base from J, the gap between germline ends came to 13 bases. This CDR3 region has 15 residues. Germline V lookup: CDR1 SGHNT, CDR2 YENEEA. As DNA, the CDR3 is TGTGCCAGCAGCCCAGGGGGGCAGGGCACAGATACGCAGTATTTT. Protein product: CASSPGGQGTDTQYF. The variable domain in full, completed from reference TRBV11-3 and TRBJ2-3, reads EAGVVQSPRYKIIEKKQPVAFWCNPISGHNTLYWYLQNLGQGPELLIRYENEEAVDDSQLPKDRFSAERLKGVDSTLKIQPAELGDSAVYLCASSPGGQGTDTQYFGPGTRLTVL.

The V and J genes are TRBV6-2 or TRBV6-3 and TRBJ2-1, with 8 bases lining up with TRBD2. The CDR3 length is 16 residues. Trimming removed 3 bases from V and 2 bases from J; junction bases left unmatched: 6. From germline, CDR1 is MNHEY and CDR2 SVGEGT. The CDR3 loop reads CASSYGSGDTYNEQFF. The CDR3 DNA follows: TGTGCCAGCAGTTATGGTAGCGGGGATACCTACAATGAGCAGTTCTTC.

The chain joins TRBV27 to TRBJ1-1, with D unclear. This CDR3 is built from 13 residues. The V gene lost 4 bases and the J gene lost 10 bases, with 16 bases spanning the gap. From germline, CDR1 is MNHEY and CDR2 SMNVEV (reference sequence). The DNA of the CDR3 is TGTGCCAGCAGTTCCCCGACACTAGGGTCAGCTTTCTTT. Amino acids: CASSSPTLGSAFF.

This sequence joins TRBV5-1 and TRBJ2-2; 8 bases agree with TRBD2. The germline V gene has CDR1 SGHRS and CDR2 YFSETQ. The V and J ends lost 1 base and 6 bases, in that order; junction bases with no gene match: 8. The CDR3 runs to 16 residues. CDR3 amino acids: CASSLTSGYEAGELFF. CDR3 nucleotide sequence: TGCGCCAGCAGCTTGACTAGCGGTTATGAGGCCGGGGAGCTGTTTTTT.

The chain joins TRBV9 to TRBJ2-7; 7 nucleotides line up with TRBD2. V gave up 4 bases and J gave up 2 bases; unmatched junction bases: 6. Germline CDR1 and CDR2: SGDLS and YYNGEE. The length of the CDR3 is 14 residues. The CDR3 nucleotides read TGTGCCAGCAGCCCCGGGGGGTCCCCCTACGAGCAGTACTTC. Translating it yields CASSPGGSPYEQYF.

This clone was observed a handful of times. V is TRBV19 and J is TRBJ1-4; a weak D match, TRBD1 (6 bases). Germline values: CDR1 LNHDA, CDR2 SQIVND (reference sequence). This CDR3 has 16 residues. Trimming stripped 4 bases from V and 5 bases from J, with 17 bases between. CDR3 region: CASSNGQGSLNEKLFF. As DNA, the CDR3 is TGTGCCAGTAGTAATGGCCAGGGGAGCCTAAATGAAAAACTGTTTTTT.

This chain joins TRBV9 and TRBJ1-2; 9 nucleotides align to TRBD1. V gave up 0 bases and J gave up 4 bases; unmatched junction bases: 1. This CDR3 is built from 14 residues. CDR1 is SGDLS and CDR2 is YYNGEE in the germline V gene. DNA of the CDR3: TGTGCCAGCAGCGTAGGGACAGGGGCCTATGGCTACACCTTC. Translation: CASSVGTGAYGYTF. Full variable domain (missing parts from reference TRBV9 and TRBJ1-2): DSGVTQTPKHLITATGQRVTLRCSPRSGDLSVYWYQQSLDQGLQFLIQYYNGEERAKGNILERFSAQQFPDLHSELNLSSLELGDSALYFCASSVGTGAYGYTFGSGTRLTVV.

This clone was recorded only once. The chain combines TRBV7-2 with TRBJ2-5; D unresolved. V was trimmed by 1 base and J by 5 bases, leaving 8 bases between them. In germline, CDR1 is SGHTA, CDR2 FQGNSA. The CDR3 is made up of 13 amino acids. CDR3 sequence: CASSLELRETQYF. The CDR3 nucleotides are TGTGCCAGCAGCTTAGAACTACGGGAGACCCAGTACTTC. Using reference TRBV7-2 and TRBJ2-5 for the parts outside the CDR3, the full variable domain is GAGVSQSPSNKVTEKGKDVELRCDPISGHTALYWYRQSLGQGLEFLIYFQGNSAPDKSGLPSDRFSAERTGGSVSTLTIQRTQQEDSAVYLCASSLELRETQYFGPGTRLLVL.

This chain joins TRBV27 and TRBJ1-6, with D possibly matching TRBD1 (5 bases). The CDR3 sequence is 17 residues long. Germline-derived CDR1 and CDR2 are MNHEY and SMNVEV (reference sequence). Trimming left V 5 bases short and J 7 bases short, with 21 bases between. This chain's CDR3 is CASSIKSTGVSNSPLHF. The CDR3 coding sequence is TGTGCCAGCAGTATAAAATCCACGGGGGTCAGCAATTCACCCCTCCACTTT.

V and J are TRBV18 and TRBJ2-2; 7 bases fit TRBD1. The CDR3 covers 13 residues. Germline V gives CDR1 KGHSH, CDR2 LQKENI. J was trimmed by 7 bases and V by 5 bases; bases with no gene match: 4. The CDR3 sequence is CASSGTADGELFF. The CDR3 DNA reads as TGTGCCAGCTCAGGGACAGCGGACGGGGAGCTGTTTTTT.

This clone was detected a few times. The V call is TRBV19, the J call TRBJ1-1; D gene uncertain. The V gene's germline CDR1 is LNHDA and CDR2 SQIVND (reference sequence). This CDR3 region has 13 residues. Between the trimmed V and J ends, which lost 5 bases and 7 bases, there was a span of 14 bases. The CDR3 protein is CASSRSLSGEAFF. CDR3 DNA: TGTGCCAGTAGTCGTAGCCTCAGCGGTGAAGCTTTCTTT.